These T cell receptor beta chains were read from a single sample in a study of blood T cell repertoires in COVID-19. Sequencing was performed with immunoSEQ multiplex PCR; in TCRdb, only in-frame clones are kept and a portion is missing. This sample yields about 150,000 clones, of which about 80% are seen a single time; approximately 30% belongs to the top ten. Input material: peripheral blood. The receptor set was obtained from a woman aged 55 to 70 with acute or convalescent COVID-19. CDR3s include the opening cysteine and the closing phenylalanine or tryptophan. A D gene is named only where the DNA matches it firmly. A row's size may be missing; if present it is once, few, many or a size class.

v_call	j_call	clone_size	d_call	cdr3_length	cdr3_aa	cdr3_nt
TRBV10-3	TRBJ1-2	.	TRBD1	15	CAISNSGTGTYGYTF	TGTGCCATCAGCAATTCCGGGACAGGGACCTATGGCTACACCTTC
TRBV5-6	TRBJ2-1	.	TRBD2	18	CASSLISGGAISYNEQFF	TGTGCCAGCAGCTTAATCAGCGGGGGGGCAATCTCCTACAATGAGCAGTTCTTC
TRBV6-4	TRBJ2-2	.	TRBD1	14	CASSRDRGSGELFF	TGTGCCAGCAGTCGGGACAGGGGAAGCGGGGAGCTGTTTTTT
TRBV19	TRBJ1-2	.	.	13	CASSIRQDYGYTF	TGTGCCAGTAGTATCAGACAGGACTATGGCTACACCTTC
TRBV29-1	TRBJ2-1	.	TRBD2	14	CSVDGLAGEYEQFF	TGCAGCGTCGACGGACTAGCGGGGGAGTATGAGCAGTTCTTC
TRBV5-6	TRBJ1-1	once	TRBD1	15	CASSPNQGVVAEAFF	TGTGCCAGCAGCCCAAACCAGGGGGTCGTCGCTGAAGCTTTCTTT
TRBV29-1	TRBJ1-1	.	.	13	CSAGWGENTEAFF	TGCAGCGCCGGTTGGGGAGAGAACACTGAAGCTTTCTTT
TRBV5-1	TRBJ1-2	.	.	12	CASSFLQGGYTF	TGCGCCAGCAGCTTCCTTCAGGGTGGCTACACCTTC
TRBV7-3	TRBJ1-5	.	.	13	CASSLSVDQPQHF	TGTGCCAGCAGCTTGTCGGTCGATCAGCCCCAGCATTTT
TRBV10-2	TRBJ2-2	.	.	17	CASSPSLRSAGTGELFF	TGCGCCAGCAGTCCCTCCCTACGGTCCGCCGGCACCGGGGAGCTGTTTTTT
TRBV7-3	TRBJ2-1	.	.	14	CASSLMAASGVQFF	TGTGCCAGCAGCTTAATGGCAGCTTCAGGGGTGCAGTTCTTC
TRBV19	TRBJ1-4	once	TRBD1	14	CASSLGTGGEKLFF	TGTGCCAGTAGTTTGGGGACAGGGGGAGAAAAACTGTTTTTT
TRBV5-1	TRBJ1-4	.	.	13	CASSLAPNEKLFF	TGCGCCAGCAGCTTGGCTCCTAATGAAAAACTGTTTTTT
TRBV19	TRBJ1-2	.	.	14	CASSIVRGDYGYTF	TGTGCCAGTAGTATAGTCAGGGGTGACTATGGCTACACCTTC
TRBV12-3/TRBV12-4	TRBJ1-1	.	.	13	CASRGQWNTEAFF	TGTGCCAGCAGGGGCCAGTGGAACACTGAAGCTTTCTTT
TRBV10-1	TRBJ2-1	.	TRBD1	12	CASSNTGGEQFF	TGCGCCAGCAGCAATACAGGGGGTGAGCAGTTCTTC
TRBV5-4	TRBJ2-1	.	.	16	CASSFPLGGGDNEQFF	TGTGCCAGCAGCTTTCCCCTCGGTGGCGGCGACAATGAGCAGTTCTTC
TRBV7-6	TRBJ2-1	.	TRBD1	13	CASSWDSYNEQFF	TGTGCCAGCAGCTGGGACAGCTATAATGAGCAGTTCTTC
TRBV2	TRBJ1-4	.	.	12	CASSWTAEKLFF	TGTGCCAGCAGTTGGACAGCCGAAAAACTGTTTTTT
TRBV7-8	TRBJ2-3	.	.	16	CASSSPGLEHTDTQYF	TGTGCCAGCAGCTCCCCCGGCCTAGAACACACAGATACGCAGTATTTT
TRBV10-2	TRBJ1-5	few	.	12	CASSGGSQPQHF	TGCGCCAGCAGCGGGGGGAGTCAGCCCCAGCATTTT
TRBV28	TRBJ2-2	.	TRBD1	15	CASSLNRGYTGELFF	TGTGCCAGCAGTTTGAACAGGGGTTACACCGGGGAGCTGTTTTTT
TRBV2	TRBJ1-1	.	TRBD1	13	CASSDGQGTEAFF	TGTGCCAGCAGTGACGGACAGGGCACTGAAGCTTTCTTT
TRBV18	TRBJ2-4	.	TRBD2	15	CASSPLAGGENIQYF	TGTGCCAGCTCACCACTCGCGGGGGGAGAAAACATTCAGTACTTC
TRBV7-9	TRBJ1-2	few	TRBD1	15	CASSTLGQGVDGYTF	TGTGCCAGCAGCACCCTCGGACAGGGAGTCGATGGCTACACCTTC
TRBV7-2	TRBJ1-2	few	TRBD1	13	CASSLGQGEGYTF	TGTGCCAGCAGCTTAGGGCAGGGGGAGGGCTACACCTTC
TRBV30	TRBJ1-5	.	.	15	CAWRPDSFSNQPQHF	TGTGCCTGGAGACCGGACAGTTTTAGCAATCAGCCCCAGCATTTT
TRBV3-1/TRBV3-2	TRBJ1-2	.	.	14	CASSQGPGVSGYTF	TGTGCCAGCAGCCAAGGCCCCGGGGTCTCTGGCTACACCTTC
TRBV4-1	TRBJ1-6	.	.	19	CASSQDSVLRVRNNSPLHF	TGCGCCAGCAGCCAAGATTCGGTGCTGAGGGTTCGCAATAATTCACCCCTCCACTTT
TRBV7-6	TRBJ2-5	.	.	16	CASSLAGDGVQETQYF	TGTGCCAGCAGCTTAGCAGGGGATGGGGTCCAAGAGACCCAGTACTTC
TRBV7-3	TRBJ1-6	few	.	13	CASSPRPEGPLHF	TGTGCCAGCAGCCCTCGCCCCGAGGGACCCCTCCACTTT
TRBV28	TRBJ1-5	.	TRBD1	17	CASSSPQGTGGDQPQHF	TGTGCCAGCAGTTCCCCACAGGGGACAGGGGGCGATCAGCCCCAGCATTTT
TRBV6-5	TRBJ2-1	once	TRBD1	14	CASSRDRGPNEQFF	TGTGCCAGCAGTCGGGACAGGGGGCCCAATGAGCAGTTCTTC
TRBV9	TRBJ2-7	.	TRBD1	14	CASSAIDRAVEQYF	TGTGCCAGCAGCGCGATTGACAGGGCGGTCGAGCAGTACTTC
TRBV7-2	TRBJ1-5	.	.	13	CASSLGHNQPQHF	TGTGCCAGCAGCCTGGGGCACAATCAGCCCCAGCATTTT
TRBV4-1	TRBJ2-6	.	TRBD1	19	CASSRSERDRGSGANVLTF	TGCGCCAGCAGCCGCAGTGAGAGGGACAGGGGCTCTGGGGCCAACGTCCTGACTTTC
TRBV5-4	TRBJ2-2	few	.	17	CASSLTVDASNTGELFF	TGTGCCAGCAGCTTGACCGTTGATGCGTCGAACACCGGGGAGCTGTTTTTT
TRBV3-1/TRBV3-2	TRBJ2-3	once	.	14	CASSQAGFADTQYF	TGTGCCAGCAGCCAGGCAGGGTTTGCAGATACGCAGTATTTT
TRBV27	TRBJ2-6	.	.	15	CASRPRQSGANVLTF	TGTGCCAGCCGACCCAGGCAGTCTGGGGCCAACGTCCTGACTTTC
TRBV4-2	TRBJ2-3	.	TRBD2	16	CASSPKSSGGIDTQYF	TGTGCCAGCAGCCCGAAGTCCAGCGGGGGGATCGATACGCAGTATTTT
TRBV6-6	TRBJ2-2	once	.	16	CASSSERVINTGELFF	TGTGCCAGCAGTTCCGAGCGCGTAATTAACACCGGGGAGCTGTTTTTT
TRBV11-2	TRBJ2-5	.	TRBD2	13	CASSRLAQETQYF	TGTGCCAGCAGTCGACTAGCGCAAGAGACCCAGTACTTC
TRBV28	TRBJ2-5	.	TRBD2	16	CASSPQTSGGQETQYF	TGTGCCAGCAGTCCCCAGACTAGCGGGGGCCAAGAGACCCAGTACTTC
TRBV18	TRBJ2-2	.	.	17	CASSPPQGRLNTGELFF	TGTGCCAGCTCACCACCACAGGGGAGGTTGAACACCGGGGAGCTGTTTTTT
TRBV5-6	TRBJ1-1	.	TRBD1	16	CASSLQGAHLDTEAFF	TGTGCCAGCAGCTTGCAGGGGGCGCATTTAGACACTGAAGCTTTCTTT
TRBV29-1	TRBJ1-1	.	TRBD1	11	CSARTGDEAFF	TGCAGCGCCAGGACAGGCGACGAAGCTTTCTTT
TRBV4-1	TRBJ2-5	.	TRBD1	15	CASSQQQGALETQYF	TGCGCCAGCAGCCAGCAACAGGGGGCGCTGGAGACCCAGTACTTC
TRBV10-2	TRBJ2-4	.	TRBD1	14	CASTLSRTGNIQYF	TGCGCCAGCACCCTGTCCAGGACAGGAAACATTCAGTACTTC
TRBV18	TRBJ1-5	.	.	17	CASSPRSVGALNQPQHF	TGTGCCAGCTCACCACGCTCGGTTGGGGCTCTGAATCAGCCCCAGCATTTT
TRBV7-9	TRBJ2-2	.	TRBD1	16	CASSLHRDRKTGELFF	TGTGCCAGCAGCTTGCACCGGGACAGGAAAACCGGGGAGCTGTTTTTT
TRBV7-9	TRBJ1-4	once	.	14	CASSPKGLGEKLFF	TGTGCCAGCAGCCCAAAGGGACTAGGCGAAAAACTGTTTTTT
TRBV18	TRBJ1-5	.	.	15	CASSPAGSSNQPQHF	TGTGCCAGCTCACCCGCGGGCAGTAGCAATCAGCCCCAGCATTTT
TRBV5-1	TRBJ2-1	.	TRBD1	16	CASSPGTGSLYNEQFF	TGCGCCAGCAGCCCCGGGACAGGGTCCCTCTACAATGAGCAGTTCTTC
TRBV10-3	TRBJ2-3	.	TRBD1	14	CAIQPGTGTDTQYF	TGTGCCATCCAGCCTGGGACAGGCACAGATACGCAGTATTTT
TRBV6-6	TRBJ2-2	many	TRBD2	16	CASSYSRGGDTGELFF	TGTGCCAGCAGTTACTCGCGCGGGGGTGACACCGGGGAGCTGTTTTTT